This TCR beta chain was identified during a study of T cells in tuberculosis. V shed 6 bases and J 7 bases; nucleotides not matched to a gene: 8. There are 13 residues in the CDR3. Germline V lookup: CDR1 SGHRS, CDR2 YFSETQ. Tuberculin skin test and IGRA determined adolescents' latent tuberculosis status at entry. The protocol was immunoSEQ multiplex PCR, while the TCRdb copy is restricted to in-frame clones and leaves out a portion. The table has roughly 34,000 clones, roughly 97% seen once. Whole-study findings and limits: Samples were chosen by availability of cryopreserved specimens. Active tuberculosis patients had shorter CDR3-alpha; the beta difference was nonsignificant. GMM-specific TCRs were nearer to active tuberculosis alpha repertoires, suggesting expansion.

Of note for this clone: Its antigen is as yet unknown.

The TCR originated in a donor between 5 and 29 years old with latent tuberculosis or without tuberculosis infection. The rearrangement links TRBV5-1 to TRBJ1-1; 8 positions agree with TRBD1. Material: PBMCs. The CDR3 nucleotides read TGCGCCAGCAACCCCGGGACAGGTAGTGAAGCTTTCTTT. Protein sequence: CASNPGTGSEAFF.